Shown below are 12 T cell receptor beta chains from a single sample sequenced in a study of blood T cell repertoires in COVID-19 (dated by TCRdb to between 2020 and 2021). Libraries were constructed by the immunoSEQ multiplex PCR assay. In its TCRdb copy, this immuneACCESS table keeps in-frame sequences only and misses some clones. Where compared with another copy, unresolved V genes explain less than half of these, and the others have no known cause. The sample table holds a few hundred thousand clones, of which about 88% were seen once. The ten largest clones capture 1.4% to 1.5% of the sample. The specimen sequenced was PBMCs or T cells enriched from blood (not recorded which). The receptors here all came from a woman between 18 and 29 years old who had been exposed to COVID-19.

The V and J genes are TRBV6-5 and TRBJ1-1, with D possibly matching TRBD1 (5 bases). The V and J ends lost 7 bases and 3 bases respectively, with 15 bases between them. This CDR3 is 14 amino acids long. The germline V gene has CDR1 MNHEY and CDR2 SVGAGI. This CDR3 is CASNPRAADTEAFF. DNA of the CDR3: TGTGCCAGCAATCCCAGGGCGGCGGACACTGAAGCTTTCTTT.

The gene calls are TRBV3-1 (or the pseudogene TRBV3-2) and TRBJ1-4; D is perhaps TRBD1 (6 bases). Deletions cut 0 bases from V and 5 bases from J, with 16 bases between. From germline, CDR1 is LGHDT and CDR2 YNNKEL (reference sequence). The length of the CDR3 is 17 residues. Written as DNA, the CDR3 is TGTGCCAGCAGCCAAGAGTTCAGGGGCGACCCCAATGAAAAACTGTTTTTT. It codes for CASSQEFRGDPNEKLFF.

This clone was seen just once. V gene TRBV4-3 combines with J gene TRBJ2-7, with 9 bases matching TRBD1. The germline CDR1 and CDR2 sequences are LGHNA and YSLEER. The CDR3 loop spans 15 amino acids. Losses at the gene ends were 2 bases for V and 3 bases for J; bases not matched to a gene: 5. This CDR3 reads CASSQSPTGGYEQYF. Here the CDR3 DNA reads TGCGCCAGCAGCCAATCCCCGACAGGGGGCTACGAGCAGTACTTC.

This clone is a singleton in its sample. This chain connects TRBV3-1 (or the pseudogene TRBV3-2) to TRBJ2-1, with D hard to call. The germline gives CDR1 LGHDT, CDR2 YNNKEL (reference sequence). The CDR3 length is 14 residues. The ends were cut back, 4 bases at V and 6 bases at J, with 13 bases in the middle. The CDR3 region has the DNA TGTGCCAGCAGCCGTCAGAACAAACCCAATGAGCAGTTCTTC. This translates into CASSRQNKPNEQFF.

This clone came up once. CDR3: CASKSNRGLDTEAFF. CDR3 coding DNA: TGTGCCAGCAAGAGTAACAGGGGGCTGGACACTGAAGCTTTCTTT. This rearrangement joins TRBV2 to TRBJ1-1, with 9 nucleotides matching TRBD1. Germline V gene lookup returns CDR1 SNHLY and CDR2 FYNNEI. The V gene end was trimmed by 7 bases and the J gene end by 3 bases; junction bases not matched to a gene: 9. The CDR3 is 15 amino acids.

The chain links TRBV4-2 to TRBJ2-6; 8 bases are shared with TRBD1. The CDR3 is 18 residues long. The germline V gene encodes CDR1 LGHNA and CDR2 YNFKEQ. J was trimmed by 0 bases and V by 4 bases; bases with no gene match: 8. The CDR3 bases are TGTGCCAGCAGCCGGAGGGACAGGAGGAGCTCTGGGGCCAACGTCCTGACTTTC. It encodes CASSRRDRRSSGANVLTF.

This clone was counted a single time. The chain combines TRBV7-9 with TRBJ2-7; the D is unclear. The length of the CDR3 is 11 residues. The germline CDR1 and CDR2 sequences are SEHNR and FQNEAQ (reference sequence). Trimming pared 5 bases from V and 5 bases from J, leaving 7 bases between. DNA of the CDR3: TGTGCCAGCAGCCCCCAGAACGAGCAGTACTTC. Its protein product is CASSPQNEQYF.

V usage is TRBV20-1 and J usage is TRBJ1-2; D not resolved. The CDR3 is 10 residues long. CDR1 and CDR2 (germline): DFQATT, SNEGSKA (reference sequence). V lost 6 bases to trimming and J lost 7 bases, with 9 bases between them. DNA for the CDR3: TGCAGTGCCTCCCCGGGTGGCTACACCTTC. Its protein is CSASPGGYTF.

The chain couples TRBV6-5 to TRBJ2-2, with 9 bases aligning to TRBD1. Germline CDR1 and CDR2: MNHEY and SVGAGI. This CDR3 contains 15 residues. The V and J ends lost 7 bases and 3 bases, in that order; junction bases with no gene match: 6. The CDR3 bases are TGTGCCAGCACCCAGGGGGACAGGGACACCGGGGAGCTGTTTTTT. It is translated as CASTQGDRDTGELFF.

This clone was recorded only once. The chain joins TRBV18 to TRBJ1-2; 12 bases match TRBD1. This CDR3 has 17 residues. Trimming took 2 bases from V and 8 from J; bases not matched to a gene: 12. Germline V gene data show CDR1 as KGHSH and CDR2 as LQKENI. This CDR3 is CASSPTPGQGARRGYTF. CDR3 in DNA: TGTGCCAGCTCACCAACTCCGGGACAGGGGGCGCGGCGGGGCTACACCTTC.

V and J are TRBV29-1 and TRBJ1-2; 10 bases line up with TRBD1. The CDR3 loop spans 14 amino acids. Germline values: CDR1 SQVTM, CDR2 ANQGSEA. J lost 2 bases, V lost 7 bases, and 7 bases had no gene match. CDR3 sequence (DNA): TGCAGCGCACAACCGACAGGGGGCAACTATGGCTACACCTTC. It is translated as CSAQPTGGNYGYTF.

The chain has TRBV27 and TRBJ2-1; 10 bases match TRBD2. Trimming cost V 5 bases and J 1 base; bases outside gene matches: 5. Germline CDR1 MNHEY, CDR2 SMNVEV (reference sequence). The CDR3 is made up of 16 amino acids. The CDR3: CASSTLAGGSYNEQFF. CDR3 bases: TGTGCCAGCAGTACGTTAGCGGGAGGTTCCTACAATGAGCAGTTCTTC.